A single sample is the source of the 29 T cell receptor beta chains below, sequenced in a study of beta chain features in type 1 diabetes. Sequencing targeted expressed TCRB transcripts, as all isolated RNA had been reverse transcribed. Measured with immunoSEQ multiplex PCR; TCRdb has only the in-frame clones, and not every one. In the table there are about 140,000 clones, less than 8.5% of which are singletons. What was sequenced was central memory CD4+ T cells from blood. Receptors originate from a woman aged 25 to 39 in good health.

This clone was observed a few times. The junction departs from germline at one end; a sequencing error may be responsible. The sample carries other DNA sequences with the same CDR3. The J gene is TRBJ2-6, the V gene TRBV28; weak D call: TRBD2 (6 bases). This CDR3 contains 17 residues. Germline CDR1 is MDHEN and CDR2 is SYDVKM. The CDR3 sequence is CASSFWDSDSGANVLTF. CDR3 nucleotide sequence: TGTGCCAGCAGTTTCTGGGACTCCGACTCTGGGGCCAACGTTCTGACTTTC.

The chain combines TRBV18 with TRBJ2-2, with 8 bases that match TRBD1. CDR1 KGHSH and CDR2 LQKENI come from the germline V gene. This CDR3 is 15 amino acids long. Trimming at V came to 3 bases and at J to 7 bases, leaving 7 bases not matched to a gene. The CDR3 DNA is TGTGCCAGCTCACCCCGGACAGGGCAAGACGGGGAGCTGTTTTTT. Encoded protein: CASSPRTGQDGELFF.

This clone was counted between two and nine times. V is TRBV7-2 and J is TRBJ2-7, with D maybe TRBD2 (5 bases). Looked up from germline, CDR1 is SGHTA and CDR2 is FQGNSA. The CDR3 consists of 15 residues. The V end lost 4 bases, the J end lost 2 bases, and 15 bases lay between the germline ends. CDR3 coding DNA: TGTGCCAGCAGCTCCTTAGGAGCGGCAACCTACGAGCAGTACTTC. It encodes CASSSLGAATYEQYF.

This chain uses TRBV19 with TRBJ1-1; 7 nucleotides match TRBD1. The J segment lost 7 bases and the V segment lost 2 bases, leaving 10 bases of the junction unmatched. Germline CDR1 and CDR2: LNHDA and SQIVND (reference sequence). The CDR3 runs to 15 residues. CDR3 DNA: TGTGCCAGTAGTATACGACCTGACAGGGTGAATGAAGCTTTCTTT. This translates into CASSIRPDRVNEAFF.

The rearrangement uses TRBV6-1 and TRBJ2-5, with 9 nucleotides matching TRBD2. Per germline, CDR1 MNHNS and CDR2 SASEGT. J gave up 2 bases and V 6 bases, and 10 bases lay outside the gene matches. The CDR3 sequence is 16 residues long. The CDR3 region is CASSELTSGLQETQYF. The DNA of the CDR3 is TGTGCCAGCAGCGAACTGACTAGCGGCCTACAAGAGACCCAGTACTTC.

This rearrangement joins TRBV7-3 to TRBJ2-3; the D is unclear. V lost 1 base to trimming and J lost 1 base, with 18 bases between them. The CDR3 sequence is 18 residues long. The germline V gene has CDR1 SGHTA and CDR2 FQGTGA. The CDR3 nucleotides are TGTGCCAGCAGCTTAATAGGCTCAGGCCCACGACGCACAGATACGCAGTATTTT. Encoded protein: CASSLIGSGPRRTDTQYF.

The chain uses TRBV18 and TRBJ1-2; 8 nucleotides line up with TRBD1. Germline lookup yields CDR1 KGHSH and CDR2 LQKENI. The CDR3 contains 15 residues. The V and J ends lost 5 bases and 6 bases, in that order; junction bases with no gene match: 11. The CDR3 reads CASSKGQGELNGYTF. CDR3 bases: TGTGCCAGCTCAAAAGGACAGGGAGAGTTGAATGGCTACACCTTC.

The CDR3 sequence: CASSLYFRGTEAFF. CDR3 coding DNA: TGTGCCAGCAGCTTGTATTTTAGGGGCACTGAAGCTTTCTTT. The chain carries TRBV5-4 and TRBJ1-1; possibly TRBD1 for D (5 bases). The CDR3 spans 14 residues. Germline CDR1 is SGHNT and CDR2 is YYREEE (reference sequence). V was shortened by 1 base and J by 4 bases, with 11 bases between the two germline ends.

The rearrangement links TRBV25-1 to TRBJ2-1; TRBD2 might be the D (6 bases). V lost 1 base and J 8 bases, leaving 15 bases between the germline ends. The germline CDR1 and CDR2 sequences are MGHDK and SYGVNS. The CDR3 extends over 15 amino acids. The CDR3 here is CASSESPVGGHEQFF. CDR3 DNA: TGTGCCAGCAGTGAATCCCCGGTGGGGGGTCATGAGCAGTTCTTC.

This clone occurred a few times. The chain joins TRBV6-5 to TRBJ2-3, with D possibly TRBD2 on 6 matching bases. The CDR3 length is 11 residues. Trimming left V 3 bases short and J 8 bases short, with 6 bases between. Germline CDR1 is MNHEY and CDR2 is SVGAGI. The CDR3 DNA is TGTGCCAGCAGTTATAGCGGTACGCAGTATTTT. Translating gives CASSYSGTQYF.

This clone came up a few times. CDR3 protein: CASNILGTGDNEQFF. Written as DNA, the CDR3 is TGTGCCAGCAATATACTCGGGACAGGGGACAATGAGCAGTTCTTC. The chain joins TRBV28 to TRBJ2-1, with 10 bases lining up with TRBD1. Germline V gene data show CDR1 as MDHEN and CDR2 as SYDVKM. V gave up 7 bases and J gave up 5 bases; unmatched junction bases: 8. The CDR3 extends over 15 amino acids. Full variable domain (rest looked up from reference TRBV28 and TRBJ2-1): DVKVTQSSRYLVKRTGEKVFLECVQDMDHENMFWYRQDPGLGLRLIYFSYDVKMKEKGDIPEGYSVSREKKERFSLILESASTNQTSMYLCASNILGTGDNEQFFGPGTRLTVL.

This clone was picked up a small number of times. The chain uses TRBV5-1 and TRBJ2-7, with D possibly TRBD1 on 5 matching bases. CDR3 length: 14 amino acids. In germline, CDR1 is SGHRS, CDR2 YFSETQ. Trimming removed 5 bases at V and 7 bases at J, with 19 bases between. Here the CDR3 reads CASRTDIHSGEQYF. Written as DNA, the CDR3 is TGCGCCAGCAGAACGGACATCCATTCCGGGGAGCAGTACTTC.

CDR3 bases: TGTGCCAGCAGCTTGGTCCCCGGGACTAGCGGACTCGAGCAGTACTTC. Translated: CASSLVPGTSGLEQYF. The J gene is TRBJ2-7, the V gene TRBV5-8; TRBD2 matches 11 bases. J gave up 6 bases and V 0 bases, and 8 bases lay outside the gene matches. CDR1 is SGHTS and CDR2 is YDEGEE in the germline V gene. This CDR3 region has 16 residues.

This clone was counted at least ten times. The chain combines TRBV5-1 with TRBJ2-7; 15 nucleotides align to TRBD2. The CDR3 totals 18 residues. V lost 2 bases, J lost 4 bases, and 10 bases stayed unmatched. CDR1 is SGHRS and CDR2 is YFSETQ in the germline V gene. The CDR3 reads CASSFGLAGGPSRYEQYF. CDR3 nucleotides: TGCGCCAGCAGCTTCGGACTAGCGGGAGGGCCGAGTCGGTACGAGCAGTACTTC.

This clone has a handful of counts. CDR3 protein: CASSLAVNSHEQYF. The CDR3 DNA reads TGTGCCAGCAGCTTAGCGGTCAACAGCCACGAGCAGTACTTC. The chain links TRBV7-2 to TRBJ2-7; no reliable D call. The CDR3 consists of 14 residues. Germline values: CDR1 SGHTA, CDR2 FQGNSA. The ends were cut back, 0 bases at V and 5 bases at J, with 11 bases in the middle. The entire variable domain, with the rest obtained from reference TRBV7-2 and TRBJ2-7, is as follows: GAGVSQSPSNKVTEKGKDVELRCDPISGHTALYWYRQSLGQGLEFLIYFQGNSAPDKSGLPSDRFSAERTGGSVSTLTIQRTQQEDSAVYLCASSLAVNSHEQYFGPGTRLTVT.

The rearrangement links TRBV7-2 to TRBJ1-5, with D tentatively TRBD1 (5 bases). This CDR3 spans 13 amino acids. The V and J ends lost 0 bases and 7 bases respectively, with 7 bases between them. In germline, CDR1 is SGHTA, CDR2 FQGNSA. The CDR3 loop is CASSLAGQQPQHF. The CDR3 DNA sequence: TGTGCCAGCAGCTTAGCGGGGCAACAGCCCCAGCATTTT.

This clone was recorded many times. J is TRBJ1-1 and V is TRBV18; tentatively, D is TRBD1 (5 bases). V lost 3 bases to trimming and J lost 1 base, with 12 bases between them. The V gene's germline CDR1 is KGHSH and CDR2 LQKENI. The CDR3 extends over 15 amino acids. Here the CDR3 reads CASSPGGGRNTEAFF. For the CDR3, the DNA is TGTGCCAGCTCACCCGGGGGAGGCCGGAACACTGAAGCTTTCTTT.

This clone was recorded at least ten times. One junction end disagrees with the germline gene, perhaps due to a read error. The chain joins TRBV19 to TRBJ2-4; 8 nucleotides match TRBD1. The CDR3 sequence is 15 residues long. Germline assignment: CDR1 LNHDA and CDR2 SQIVND (reference sequence). The CDR3 sequence is CASSIEAGGKNTQYF. The CDR3 DNA reads TGTGCCAGTAGTATAGAGGCAGGGGGCAAAAACACTCAGTACTTC.

This clone was found a few times. V and J are TRBV28 and TRBJ2-7; 12 bases are shared with TRBD1. The CDR3 sequence is 16 residues long. V lost 6 bases to trimming and J lost 3 bases; unmatched junction nucleotides: 9. Looked up from germline, CDR1 is MDHEN and CDR2 is SYDVKM. For the CDR3, the DNA is TGTGCCAGCAGGACAACCCGGGACAGGGGGCTCTACGAGCAGTACTTC. It yields the protein CASRTTRDRGLYEQYF. The full variable domain, rest sourced from reference TRBV28 and TRBJ2-7, is DVKVTQSSRYLVKRTGEKVFLECVQDMDHENMFWYRQDPGLGLRLIYFSYDVKMKEKGDIPEGYSVSREKKERFSLILESASTNQTSMYLCASRTTRDRGLYEQYFGPGTRLTVT.

The chain recombines TRBV6-4 with TRBJ2-1; D call uncertain. V lost 0 bases and J lost 6, with 6 bases in between. Germline assignment: CDR1 MRHNA and CDR2 SNTAGT. The CDR3 runs 13 residues. In DNA, the CDR3 is TGTGCCAGCAGTGACTCGAGTGGCAATGAGCAGTTCTTC. This gives the protein CASSDSSGNEQFF.

The genes are TRBV4-2 and TRBJ2-7, with 8 bases matching TRBD1. V lost 0 bases to trimming and J lost 7 bases; unmatched junction nucleotides: 2. Germline V CDR1 and CDR2: LGHNA, YNFKEQ. This CDR3 contains 13 residues. CDR3 nucleotide sequence: TGTGCCAGCAGCCAAGATCACAGGGGGGAGCAGTACTTC. Translating it yields CASSQDHRGEQYF.

This clone showed up just once. The chain combines TRBV15 with TRBJ2-5; weak D call: TRBD1 (5 bases). The J call is uncertain, as TRBJ2-7 better fits the DNA end. The CDR3 covers 15 residues. Per the germline V gene, CDR1 is LNHNV and CDR2 is YYDKDF (reference sequence). The CDR3 region is CATSRDFDSYYEQYF. The CDR3 DNA follows: TGTGCCACCAGCAGAGATTTTGACAGTTACTACGAGCAGTACTTC.

The rearrangement joins TRBV11-3 to TRBJ2-2; 8 bases agree with TRBD1. Germline V lookup: CDR1 SGHNT, CDR2 YENEEA. This CDR3 has 14 residues. J gave up 7 bases and V 5 bases, and 6 bases lay outside the gene matches. The CDR3 spells CASSPGTGSGELFF. CDR3 bases: TGTGCCAGCAGCCCCGGGACAGGCAGCGGGGAGCTGTTTTTT. Full variable domain (outside the CDR3, taken from reference TRBV11-3 and TRBJ2-2): EAGVVQSPRYKIIEKKQPVAFWCNPISGHNTLYWYLQNLGQGPELLIRYENEEAVDDSQLPKDRFSAERLKGVDSTLKIQPAELGDSAVYLCASSPGTGSGELFFGEGSRLTVL.

The sample holds a few counts of this clone. Here the CDR3 reads CASGREENTEAFF. CDR3 nucleotide sequence: TGTGCTAGCGGCAGGGAGGAGAACACTGAAGCTTTCTTT. The rearrangement joins TRBV12-5 to TRBJ1-1; TRBD1 might be the D (5 bases). Germline lookup yields CDR1 LGHNT and CDR2 FRNRAP. The CDR3 is made up of 13 amino acids. V was trimmed by 9 bases and J by 1 base, leaving 12 bases between them.

This clone was counted many times. CDR3 loop: CASSGHRAASYGYTF. The CDR3, as DNA: TGTGCCAGCAGCGGTCACAGGGCCGCGAGCTATGGCTACACCTTC. This chain joins TRBV9 and TRBJ1-2; D is possibly TRBD1 (6 bases). Germline V gene sequence: CDR1 SGDLS, CDR2 YYNGEE. The CDR3 has 15 amino acids. Trimming stripped 3 bases from V and 4 bases from J, with 16 bases between.

The chain combines TRBV7-2 with TRBJ2-7, with a weak D call TRBD1 (5 bases). The V gene's germline CDR1 is SGHTA and CDR2 FQGNSA. This CDR3 is built from 13 residues. V shed 3 bases and J shed 1 base, with 7 bases lying between them. In nucleotides, the CDR3 is TGTGCCAGCAGCTTCAGGGAATCCTACGAGCAGTACTTC. It specifies CASSFRESYEQYF.

The V and J genes are TRBV28 and TRBJ1-5; D gene uncertain. Deletions cut 5 bases from V and 4 bases from J, with 9 bases between. The CDR3 consists of 13 residues. Germline lookup yields CDR1 MDHEN and CDR2 SYDVKM. In DNA, the CDR3 is TGTGCCAGCAGTGCTACCCCTAATCAGCCCCAGCATTTT. Amino acids: CASSATPNQPQHF. Drawing the rest from reference TRBV28 and TRBJ1-5, the complete variable domain is DVKVTQSSRYLVKRTGEKVFLECVQDMDHENMFWYRQDPGLGLRLIYFSYDVKMKEKGDIPEGYSVSREKKERFSLILESASTNQTSMYLCASSATPNQPQHFGDGTRLSIL.

The chain carries TRBV4-2 and TRBJ2-2; TRBD1 agrees at 10 bases. J was trimmed by 7 bases and V by 4 bases; bases with no gene match: 9. CDR1 is LGHNA, CDR2 YNFKEQ, per germline. This CDR3 contains 16 residues. The CDR3 spells CASSLGGQGLVGELFF. The CDR3 bases are TGTGCCAGCAGCCTAGGGGGACAGGGGTTAGTCGGGGAGCTGTTTTTT.

CDR3 amino acids: CASSSRDRIVNEQFF. DNA of the CDR3: TGTGCCAGCAGCTCCCGGGACAGGATAGTCAATGAGCAGTTCTTC. The chain recombines TRBV7-3 with TRBJ2-1; 8 nucleotides align to TRBD1. With V trimmed by 4 bases and J by 6 bases, 8 bases remained unmatched. Germline-derived CDR1 and CDR2 are SGHTA and FQGTGA. This CDR3 has 15 residues.